The rows below give T cell receptor beta chains drawn from one sample of a study of T cells in Graves' hyperthyroidism and ophthalmopathy. TCRdb reprocessed the multiplex PCR reads with MiXCR, giving one entry per CDR3 protein. Of a few hundred thousand distinct CDR3 sequences listed, approximately 14% are singletons. Material for sequencing was blood. The receptor set was obtained from a woman between 18 and 29 years old with Graves' hyperthyroidism. CDR3s include the opening cysteine and the closing phenylalanine or tryptophan. The order of the fields is CDR3 DNA, CDR3 protein, J gene, D gene, clone size, V gene. A D gene is named only where the DNA matches it firmly. Size is omitted from some rows. Given values are once, few, many or a class for expanded clones.

cdr3_nt: TGTGCCAGCAGCCAAGGGACCTTCGGAGGGCAGTATTTT
cdr3_aa: CASSQGTFGGQYF
j_call: TRBJ2-3
d_call: NA
clone_size: few
v_call: TRBV14

cdr3_nt: TGTGCCAGCAGCTTACTTAGGCATGTCGGGGGAACAGATACGCAGTATTTT
cdr3_aa: CASSLLRHVGGTDTQYF
j_call: TRBJ2-3
d_call: NA
clone_size: many
v_call: TRBV7-9

cdr3_nt: TGCAGTGCCACCCTGGGGGGTGACCTCAATCAGCCCCAGCATTTT
cdr3_aa: CSATLGGDLNQPQHF
j_call: TRBJ1-5
d_call: NA
clone_size: many
v_call: TRBV20-1

cdr3_nt: TGTGCCAGCAGCCCCGAGCGGGGGTCCTCGGGGGAGCAGTACTTC
cdr3_aa: CASSPERGSSGEQYF
j_call: TRBJ2-7
d_call: TRBD2
clone_size: few
v_call: TRBV6-1

cdr3_nt: TGTGCCAGCAGGCTGACTAGCGGGGGGGGGGTAGATACGCAGTATTTT
cdr3_aa: CASRLTSGGGVDTQYF
j_call: TRBJ2-3
d_call: TRBD2
clone_size: many
v_call: TRBV12-3/TRBV12-4

cdr3_nt: TGTGCCAGCAGTTTACGGGCCACAGATACGCGGTATTTT
cdr3_aa: CASSLRATDTRYF
j_call: TRBJ2-3
d_call: NA
clone_size: few
v_call: TRBV12-3/TRBV12-4

cdr3_nt: TGTGCCAGCAGTCCCCGTCCCGGGACGTTTACCTACGAGCAGTACTTC
cdr3_aa: CASSPRPGTFTYEQYF
j_call: TRBJ2-7
d_call: NA
clone_size: many
v_call: TRBV27

cdr3_nt: TGTGCCAGTAGTAGTTTGATAACGAGTGAAAAACTGTTTTTT
cdr3_aa: CASSSLITSEKLFF
j_call: TRBJ1-4
d_call: NA
clone_size: NA
v_call: TRBV19

cdr3_nt: TGTGCCAGCAGCCAGGGGACTAGCGGGGGGCCCTGGGAGCAGTTCTTC
cdr3_aa: CASSQGTSGGPWEQFF
j_call: TRBJ2-1
d_call: TRBD2
clone_size: many
v_call: TRBV3-1

cdr3_nt: TGTGCCAGCAAACGGACAGGGGGGGATGAAGTAGGGGAGACCCAGTACTTC
cdr3_aa: CASKRTGGDEVGETQYF
j_call: TRBJ2-5
d_call: TRBD1
clone_size: many
v_call: TRBV25-1

cdr3_nt: TGTGCCAGTTGGGGGGACAGTTATGGCTACACCTTC
cdr3_aa: CASWGDSYGYTF
j_call: TRBJ1-2
d_call: TRBD1
clone_size: many
v_call: TRBV7-3

cdr3_nt: TGTGCCAGCTCAAGTAGCGGGGGATCCTACGAGCAGTACTTC
cdr3_aa: CASSSSGGSYEQYF
j_call: TRBJ2-7
d_call: TRBD2
clone_size: many
v_call: TRBV18

cdr3_nt: TGCGCCAGCAGCTTGGGGAGGAGCTCTGGGGCCAACGTCCTGACTTTC
cdr3_aa: CASSLGRSSGANVLTF
j_call: TRBJ2-6
d_call: NA
clone_size: many
v_call: TRBV5-1

cdr3_nt: TGCAGCGCTGTCGACAGGGGGCATGACGAGCAGTACTTC
cdr3_aa: CSAVDRGHDEQYF
j_call: TRBJ2-7
d_call: TRBD1
clone_size: few
v_call: TRBV29-1

cdr3_nt: TGTGCCAGCAGTTACTCGACGGGACTAGGGGAAAGCAATCAGCCCCAGCATTTT
cdr3_aa: CASSYSTGLGESNQPQHF
j_call: TRBJ1-5
d_call: NA
clone_size: once
v_call: TRBV6-7

cdr3_nt: TGTGCTAGCAGCTTAGGTAGCGGCCAAGAGACCCAGTACTTC
cdr3_aa: CASSLGSGQETQYF
j_call: TRBJ2-5
d_call: NA
clone_size: NA
v_call: TRBV7-7

cdr3_nt: TGTGCCAGCAACGTGGGGCCGGGGGAGACCCAGTACTTC
cdr3_aa: CASNVGPGETQYF
j_call: TRBJ2-5
d_call: NA
clone_size: many
v_call: TRBV11-2

cdr3_nt: TGCAGTGCTAGAGCAGGGGTTGGGAACACCTTC
cdr3_aa: CSARAGVGNTF
j_call: TRBJ1-2
d_call: NA
clone_size: NA
v_call: TRBV20-1

cdr3_nt: TGTGCCAGCAGCCAGGGACAGGGGGCCGCTGAAGCTTTCTTT
cdr3_aa: CASSQGQGAAEAFF
j_call: TRBJ1-1
d_call: TRBD1
clone_size: NA
v_call: TRBV12-3/TRBV12-4

cdr3_nt: TGTGCCAGTTCTCAACCGGGGGTTAAGTACCAAGAGACCCAGTACTTC
cdr3_aa: CASSQPGVKYQETQYF
j_call: TRBJ2-5
d_call: NA
clone_size: many
v_call: TRBV12-3/TRBV12-4

cdr3_nt: TGCAGCGTCCAGGGGGCGAGGGGGGGAGTCAACACTGAAGCTTTCTTT
cdr3_aa: CSVQGARGGVNTEAFF
j_call: TRBJ1-1
d_call: TRBD1
clone_size: many
v_call: TRBV29-1

cdr3_nt: TGTGCCAGCAGCTTTGGGGGTGTTAATGAAAAACTGTTTTTT
cdr3_aa: CASSFGGVNEKLFF
j_call: TRBJ1-4
d_call: NA
clone_size: many
v_call: TRBV7-8

cdr3_nt: TGTGCCAGTAGACCCAGGGGCTGGGACTATGGCTACACCTTC
cdr3_aa: CASRPRGWDYGYTF
j_call: TRBJ1-2
d_call: NA
clone_size: many
v_call: TRBV19

cdr3_nt: TGTGCCACCAGGGGCGAAGGCGGGGGGCACGACTACGAGCAGTACTTC
cdr3_aa: CATRGEGGGHDYEQYF
j_call: TRBJ2-7
d_call: TRBD2
clone_size: many
v_call: TRBV24-1

cdr3_nt: TGTGCCAGCCAAGAGTACCCTTATCTGAGAACTAATGAAAAACTGTTTTTT
cdr3_aa: CASQEYPYLRTNEKLFF
j_call: TRBJ1-4
d_call: NA
clone_size: many
v_call: TRBV7-9

cdr3_nt: TGCAGTGCTAGAGGACTAGCGGGAGCGTTAGATACGCAGTATTTT
cdr3_aa: CSARGLAGALDTQYF
j_call: TRBJ2-3
d_call: TRBD2
clone_size: many
v_call: TRBV20-1

cdr3_nt: TGTGCCAGCAGTTTTGGGCCCCAGGAGTGGAATGAGCAGTTCTTC
cdr3_aa: CASSFGPQEWNEQFF
j_call: TRBJ2-1
d_call: NA
clone_size: many
v_call: TRBV27

cdr3_nt: TGTGCCACCAGCAGAGACATTGACAGGGGGCGCGACGAGCAGTACTTC
cdr3_aa: CATSRDIDRGRDEQYF
j_call: TRBJ2-7
d_call: TRBD1
clone_size: many
v_call: TRBV15

cdr3_nt: TGTGCCAGCAGTTTATCCTCACAGAGCTACTATGGCTACACCTTC
cdr3_aa: CASSLSSQSYYGYTF
j_call: TRBJ1-2
d_call: NA
clone_size: many
v_call: TRBV28

cdr3_nt: TGTGCCAGCAGCCGGACCTGGGGGCGGGTATCTAACTATGGCTACACCTTC
cdr3_aa: CASSRTWGRVSNYGYTF
j_call: TRBJ1-2
d_call: NA
clone_size: many
v_call: TRBV14

cdr3_nt: TGTGCCAGCGCGGGCGGGGCATCAGAGACCCAGTACTTC
cdr3_aa: CASAGGASETQYF
j_call: TRBJ2-5
d_call: NA
clone_size: NA
v_call: TRBV19

cdr3_nt: TGTGCCAGTAGAGAGGTGCTTGATTATGAAAAACTGTTTTTT
cdr3_aa: CASREVLDYEKLFF
j_call: TRBJ1-4
d_call: NA
clone_size: NA
v_call: TRBV19

cdr3_nt: TGCAGTGCTTACGTTTTTGGGGGAACCTACAATGAGCAGTTCTTC
cdr3_aa: CSAYVFGGTYNEQFF
j_call: TRBJ2-1
d_call: NA
clone_size: many
v_call: TRBV20-1

cdr3_nt: TGTGCCAGCAGCTTAGACTGGGCGGGGGTATCCTACAATGAGCAGTTCTTC
cdr3_aa: CASSLDWAGVSYNEQFF
j_call: TRBJ2-1
d_call: TRBD2
clone_size: many
v_call: TRBV7-8

cdr3_nt: TGTGCCAGCAGCGCCCACCGACTAGCCCTACCCGAGACCCAGTACTTC
cdr3_aa: CASSAHRLALPETQYF
j_call: TRBJ2-5
d_call: TRBD2
clone_size: few
v_call: TRBV9

cdr3_nt: TGTGCCAGCAGCTTAGAGGCTAGCGGGGGGGCCTCCCTAGATACGCAGTATTTT
cdr3_aa: CASSLEASGGASLDTQYF
j_call: TRBJ2-3
d_call: TRBD2
clone_size: few
v_call: TRBV7-8

cdr3_nt: TGTGCCAGCAGTTCCCCGGGAGGCTCCTACAATGAGCAGTTCTTC
cdr3_aa: CASSSPGGSYNEQFF
j_call: TRBJ2-1
d_call: TRBD2
clone_size: many
v_call: TRBV11-2

cdr3_nt: TGCAGTGCTAGAGCCGAAATTGGAGAGACCCAGTACTTC
cdr3_aa: CSARAEIGETQYF
j_call: TRBJ2-5
d_call: NA
clone_size: many
v_call: TRBV20-1

cdr3_nt: TGCGCCAGCAGCTCGGGACAGTACGGCTACGGCTACACCTTC
cdr3_aa: CASSSGQYGYGYTF
j_call: TRBJ1-2
d_call: TRBD1
clone_size: many
v_call: TRBV5-1

cdr3_nt: TGCAGTGCTAGGGGCTTCGTAGCGGGGGGCCGTATTAGCACCGGGGAGCTGTTTTTT
cdr3_aa: CSARGFVAGGRISTGELFF
j_call: TRBJ2-2
d_call: TRBD2
clone_size: few
v_call: TRBV20-1

cdr3_nt: TGTGCCAGCAGTCTACCCAGGATGAACACTGAAGCTTTCTTT
cdr3_aa: CASSLPRMNTEAFF
j_call: TRBJ1-1
d_call: NA
clone_size: few
v_call: TRBV12-3/TRBV12-4

cdr3_nt: TGTGCCAGCAGTTACTCTACAGGGGGCGGAGACGGCTACACCTTC
cdr3_aa: CASSYSTGGGDGYTF
j_call: TRBJ1-2
d_call: TRBD1
clone_size: NA
v_call: TRBV6-6

cdr3_nt: TGTGCCAGCAGTTTAGCGTGGGCAGATACGCAGTGTTTT
cdr3_aa: CASSLAWADTQCF
j_call: TRBJ2-3
d_call: NA
clone_size: NA
v_call: TRBV12-3/TRBV12-4

cdr3_nt: TGTGCCAGCAGTTTATCACGGGGGGGATACAATGAGCAGTTCTTC
cdr3_aa: CASSLSRGGYNEQFF
j_call: TRBJ2-1
d_call: TRBD2
clone_size: NA
v_call: TRBV28

cdr3_nt: TGTGCTAGTGGTTTGGGGGAGAGGGCCCCCACGCAGTATTTT
cdr3_aa: CASGLGERAPTQYF
j_call: TRBJ2-3
d_call: NA
clone_size: many
v_call: TRBV12-5

cdr3_nt: TGTGCCAGCAGTACCCGGGACAGCGGGTCCGGCGAGCAGTACTTC
cdr3_aa: CASSTRDSGSGEQYF
j_call: TRBJ2-7
d_call: NA
clone_size: many
v_call: TRBV6-1

cdr3_nt: TGTGCCAGCAGTTTAGGACGGGAGAACACCGGGGAGCTGTTTTTT
cdr3_aa: CASSLGRENTGELFF
j_call: TRBJ2-2
d_call: NA
clone_size: NA
v_call: TRBV25-1